The TCR beta chain described here comes from a study of human thymus T cells (dated by TCRdb to about 2020). Study-wide context: The study used roughly eight infant thymus samples plus four related peripheral blood samples to characterize TCR alpha and beta repertoires. The infant donors were roughly 7 to 244 days old, and the cohort included about 6 males and two females.

The CDR3 starts with the cysteine, ends with the phenylalanine, and has 20 residues. Just the 60-base CDR3 DNA is kept, in frame starting at base 1. Unmatched junction bases come to 17, with V trimmed by 1 base and J by 5 bases. Looking up the germline V gene yields CDR1 LGHNA and CDR2 YNFKEQ. As for this clone: What antigen it recognizes has not been identified. No clone much larger than this one lies a single base away; base qualities are absent.

Using the immunoSEQ multiplex PCR assay, the TCRB and TCRAD loci were amplified from a standardized quantity of quality-controlled genomic DNA. The amplicons covered the V(D)J region and were long enough to include the CDR3 and to identify the V and J genes. The amplicons were sequenced on an Illumina platform via the commercial immunoSEQ service. The source study handled its data this way. Primer bias and sequencing errors were corrected using previously described methods, and TCRAD and TCRB definitions followed the IMGT database. Repertoires were analysed with immunoSEQ Analyzer 3.0 and VDJTools, covering basic statistics, V/J segment usage, diversity estimates, rarefaction and pairwise overlap. Diversity was estimated using the Chao1, ChaoE, Efron-Thisted, Shannon and inverse Simpson indices, and was also estimated on datasets down-sampled to the size of the smallest sample. Repertoire overlap was determined by strict matching of CDR3 nucleotide sequence, V gene and J gene, and Jaccard-based multidimensional scaling clustering was applied. Not all clones reach the TCRdb copy of this immuneACCESS table, which keeps in-frame sequences only. Checked studies attribute under half of the gap to unresolved V genes and leave the rest unexplained. V, J and clone size are taken as reported in that table, and D and trimming were inferred from the DNA itself. The sample has some 130,000 clones on record, around 95% of them singletons. The ten biggest clones cover 0.02% to 0.025% of the sample.

Study-level results and caveats: The related research found that thymic TCR repertoires overlapped highly between unrelated individuals. Biased V and J gene segment usage appeared to be present in both thymic and peripheral blood repertoires. On average, thymus samples gave 750,000 to 1,000,000 unique TCRB clonotypes, whereas blood samples gave about 84,000.

Thymus tissue was obtained as surgical resects removed during corrective cardiac surgery. The donors were immunologically healthy infants in Finland who had open corrective cardiac surgery for congenital heart defects. Thymocytes were mechanically released from the tissue and were stored as pellets of roughly 10-32 million cells at -70 degrees C. A QIAsymphony instrument was used to extract genomic DNA from frozen cell pellets. Sequences were obtained from thymus tissue. This clonotype originated in a boy less than two years old with a congenital heart defect but otherwise immunologically healthy. The rearranged chain carries TRBV4-2 and TRBJ2-5; TRBD2 agrees with 12 junctional bases. The DNA sequence is TGTGCCAGCAGCCAAGCCAGTAGGGCTAGCGGGGGGGCAGCAGGGGAGACCCAGTACTTC. It translates as CASSQASRASGGAAGETQYF.